Below, 2 T cell receptor beta chains from the same sample are listed, as sequenced in a study of T cell responses to AZD1222 COVID-19 vaccine. TCRdb's copy holds only in-frame clones and misses some; the assay was immunoSEQ multiplex PCR. This table holds some 150,000 clones, 70% to 90% found once. The source material was peripheral blood, sampled after recovery from COVID-19. These receptors came from an adult who had recovered from COVID-19.

This chain connects TRBV5-1 to TRBJ1-2; D remains ambiguous. Germline V CDR1 and CDR2: SGHRS, YFSETQ. Trimming took 3 bases from V and 1 from J, leaving 16 bases between them. The CDR3 has 16 residues. The CDR3 reads CASSSGDTSYNYGYTF. The CDR3 DNA is TGCGCCAGCAGCTCGGGAGACACCTCCTATAACTATGGCTACACCTTC.

The rearrangement uses TRBV9 and TRBJ1-1, with 7 bases lining up with TRBD1. The germline gives CDR1 SGDLS, CDR2 YYNGEE. This CDR3 is 14 amino acids long. V dropped 4 bases and J dropped 6; count of bases not matched to a gene: 9. The CDR3, as DNA: TGTGCCAGCAGCCCAGGGGGGGGGCGGGCTGAAGCTTTCTTT. Protein: CASSPGGGRAEAFF.